This TCR beta chain was retrieved from a study of identical twins. Overall study findings and caveats: There is a chance that invariant MAIT and iNKT cells partially muddied zero-insertion analyses. Cross-sectional statistics underpinned the conclusions; the same donors were not followed.

This clonotype showed up just once. Antigen specificity is unknown. TCRdb re-analysed the 5' RACE reads in MiXCR, keeping a single row per CDR3 protein. The sample holds some 900,000 distinct CDR3 sequences, over 9% seen once. In germline, CDR1 is SGHRS, CDR2 YFSETQ. With V trimmed by 4 bases and J by 5 bases, 8 bases remained unmatched. This CDR3 has 14 residues. These same data were also listed under a study on yellow fever vaccine responses in identical twins.

Sequencing was performed on PBMCs. This sequence was found in a woman aged 18-29 years in good health. The chain carries TRBV5-1 and TRBJ2-5; TRBD1 matches 7 bases. The CDR3 sequence: CASSASTGMETQYF. The CDR3 nucleotides are TGCGCCAGCAGCGCATCGACAGGGATGGAGACCCAGTACTTC.